The 28 T cell receptor beta chains reported below all come from one sample, sequenced in a study of early T cells in non-severe SARS-CoV-2 infection. From the 5' RACE reads, TCRdb called clonotypes with MiXCR, one entry per CDR3 protein. The sample gives roughly 35,000 distinct CDR3 sequences, 5.3% of which show up once; about 32% is in the top ten. Sequencing was performed on whole blood. Receptors were obtained from an adult who was a healthcare worker with PCR-confirmed SARS-CoV-2 infection or an uninfected control (not recorded which).

This clonotype was recorded many times. This chain connects TRBV28 to TRBJ2-3; D ambiguous. This CDR3 is 17 amino acids long. Germline-derived CDR1 and CDR2 are MDHEN and SYDVKM. V gave up 6 bases and J gave up 2 bases, with 21 bases separating them. CDR3 loop: CASSSPGSLLFTDTQYF. The CDR3 nucleotides read TGTGCCAGCAGCTCCCCCGGGTCATTACTTTTCACAGATACGCAGTATTTT.

The V gene is TRBV7-9, the J gene TRBJ2-3; no clear D. The germline gives CDR1 SEHNR, CDR2 FQNEAQ (reference sequence). The CDR3 covers 11 residues. With 4 bases removed from V and 4 bases from J, the gap between germline ends came to 3 bases. CDR3 DNA sequence: TGTGCCAGCAGCTGGGCAGATACGCAGTATTTT. Translated: CASSWADTQYF.

The V gene is TRBV28, the J gene TRBJ2-1; D is ambiguous. This CDR3 has 12 amino acids. Germline assignment: CDR1 MDHEN and CDR2 SYDVKM. Trimming stripped 6 bases from V and 2 bases from J, with 5 bases between. The CDR3 DNA is TGTGCCAGCAGGAACACCTACAATGAGCAGTTCTTC. Translated, it gives CASRNTYNEQFF.

In this sample, this clonotype turned up many times. The chain couples TRBV6-2 or TRBV6-3 to TRBJ2-5; a possible D gene is TRBD1 (6 bases). The germline V gene has CDR1 MNHEY and CDR2 SVGEGT. V shed 5 bases and J shed 5 bases, with 18 bases lying between them. CDR3 size: 15 residues. The CDR3 protein is CASSPPGHLLETQYF. CDR3 nucleotide sequence: TGTGCCAGCAGTCCTCCGGGACACTTGTTGGAGACCCAGTACTTC.

This clonotype has a count of ten or more. The chain links TRBV5-1 to TRBJ1-2; TRBD1 is a possible D gene (5 bases). The ends were cut back, 4 bases at V and 3 bases at J, with 10 bases in the middle. The CDR3 totals 13 residues. Germline V gives CDR1 SGHRS, CDR2 YFSETQ. Written as DNA, the CDR3 is TGCGCCAGCAGCCCCAGGGTTGACTATGGCTACACCTTC. It encodes CASSPRVDYGYTF.

Ten or more counts support this clonotype. The chain recombines TRBV15 with TRBJ2-5; 9 nucleotides align to TRBD1. J lost 1 base, V lost 3 bases, and 0 bases had no gene match. This CDR3 region has 14 residues. Germline V gene sequence: CDR1 LNHNV, CDR2 YYDKDF (reference sequence). The CDR3 nucleotides are TGTGCCACCAGCAGGGACAGGGGCCAAGAGACCCAGTACTTC. Translation: CATSRDRGQETQYF.

This clonotype was found many times. The chain employs TRBV28 and TRBJ2-5; no clear D gene. The germline V gene has CDR1 MDHEN and CDR2 SYDVKM. Trimming pared 0 bases from V and 7 bases from J, leaving 9 bases between. This CDR3 spans 13 amino acids. The CDR3 region is CASSLWHPTTQYF. The CDR3 nucleotides are TGTGCCAGCAGTTTATGGCACCCGACGACCCAGTACTTC. The full variable domain, completed using reference TRBV28 and TRBJ2-5, is DVKVTQSSRYLVKRTGEKVFLECVQDMDHENMFWYRQDPGLGLRLIYFSYDVKMKEKGDIPEGYSVSREKKERFSLILESASTNQTSMYLCASSLWHPTTQYFGPGTRLLVL.

A few counts support this clonotype. This chain links TRBV3-1 with TRBJ2-7, with D tentatively TRBD1 (6 bases). V was cut by 8 bases and J by 2 bases, with 13 bases left in between. Germline V CDR1 and CDR2: LGHDT, YNNKEL (reference sequence). CDR3 length: 13 amino acids. The CDR3 DNA is TGTGCCAGCCTGGACAGAACTACCTACGAGCAGTACTTC. As protein: CASLDRTTYEQYF.

This chain uses TRBV20-1 with TRBJ2-3; the D is unclear. V lost 0 bases to trimming and J lost 3 bases, with 10 bases between them. There are 14 residues in the CDR3. CDR1 is DFQATT, CDR2 SNEGSKA, per germline (reference sequence). For the CDR3, the DNA is TGCAGTGCTAGAGATCCTCCGGTAACAGATACGCAGTATTTT. It is translated as CSARDPPVTDTQYF.

The chain is built from TRBV30 and TRBJ2-3; 8 bases are shared with TRBD2. CDR1 and CDR2 from the germline V gene are GTSNPN and SVGIG (reference sequence). Losses at the gene ends were 0 bases for V and 1 base for J; bases not matched to a gene: 3. The CDR3 runs to 15 residues. The CDR3 reads CAWSVAGGGTDTQYF. CDR3 nucleotides: TGTGCCTGGAGTGTTGCCGGGGGGGGCACAGATACGCAGTATTTT.

This clonotype was seen a few times. The chain's CDR3 is CASSPTTGYEQYF. CDR3 bases: TGTGCCAGCAGTCCCACGACAGGATACGAGCAGTACTTC. V is TRBV28 and J is TRBJ2-7; possible D gene TRBD1, 6 bases. Germline V CDR1 and CDR2: MDHEN, SYDVKM. This CDR3 has 13 residues. V was cut by 5 bases and J by 4 bases, with 12 bases left in between.

In this sample, this clonotype turned up many times. The J gene is TRBJ2-5, the V gene TRBV5-6; D may be TRBD1 or TRBD2 (6 bases each). CDR3 length: 14 amino acids. Looked up from germline, CDR1 is SGHDT and CDR2 is YYEEEE. V lost 4 bases and J lost 3, with 13 bases in between. The CDR3 region is CASSRRGIEETQYF. CDR3 nucleotide sequence: TGTGCCAGCAGCCGGAGGGGGATCGAAGAGACCCAGTACTTC.

This clonotype was picked up a small number of times. This chain uses TRBV5-1 with TRBJ2-3; D is possibly TRBD1 or TRBD2 (6 bases each). Trimming pared 2 bases from V and 1 base from J, leaving 11 bases between. This CDR3 has 15 residues. Germline loops: CDR1 SGHRS, CDR2 YFSETQ. The CDR3 bases are TGCGCCAGCAGCTTAGGAGGGGGACGCACAGATACGCAGTATTTT. This codes for CASSLGGGRTDTQYF.

This clonotype was detected ten times or more. This chain joins TRBV20-1 and TRBJ2-3; weak D call: TRBD2 (5 bases). Trimming stripped 0 bases from V and 7 bases from J, with 11 bases between. There are 13 residues in the CDR3. The germline gives CDR1 DFQATT, CDR2 SNEGSKA (reference sequence). The CDR3 loop reads CSAREAASNTQYF. The CDR3 bases are TGCAGTGCTAGAGAAGCGGCTTCGAATACGCAGTATTTT.

This clonotype was counted at least ten times. The chain employs TRBV2 and TRBJ2-3; no clear D gene. The V end lost 6 bases, the J end lost 2 bases, and 18 bases lay between the germline ends. This CDR3 region has 16 residues. Germline CDR1 is SNHLY and CDR2 is FYNNEI. The CDR3 DNA sequence: TGTGCCAGCAGGGCCCCTCGAGGTGCAGACACAGATACGCAGTATTTT. Encoded protein: CASRAPRGADTDTQYF.

J is TRBJ2-7 and V is TRBV12-3 or TRBV12-4; TRBD2 aligns across 10 bases. The CDR3 sequence is 15 residues long. V dropped 4 bases and J dropped 3; count of bases not matched to a gene: 6. The CDR3 DNA reads TGTGCCAGCAGTTATGCTAGCGGGGGTTTCTACGAGCAGTACTTC. It specifies CASSYASGGFYEQYF.

The chain links TRBV12-3 or TRBV12-4 to TRBJ1-2; 7 bases are shared with TRBD1. The CDR3 has 14 residues. The V gene end was trimmed by 3 bases and the J gene end by 0 bases; junction bases not matched to a gene: 1. The CDR3 sequence is CASSFQGANYGYTF. The CDR3 DNA follows: TGTGCCAGCAGTTTCCAGGGGGCTAACTATGGCTACACCTTC.

The rearrangement joins TRBV4-3 to TRBJ1-1; D gene ambiguous. This CDR3 has 16 amino acids. Trimming shortened V by 4 bases and J by 2 bases, and 17 bases separated the two germline ends. The germline CDR1 and CDR2 sequences are LGHNA and YSLEER. The CDR3 sequence is CASSPRANLLNTEAFF. As DNA, the CDR3 is TGCGCCAGCAGCCCCCGGGCCAACCTATTAAACACTGAAGCTTTCTTT.

This chain joins TRBV4-3 and TRBJ2-7; D might be TRBD2 (5 bases). Germline CDR1 LGHNA, CDR2 YSLEER. The CDR3 is 14 residues long. Trimming stripped 0 bases from V and 6 bases from J, with 12 bases between. The CDR3 region has the DNA TGCGCCAGCAGCCAAGAGCTAGCCCCCCGCGAGCAGTACTTC. Amino acids: CASSQELAPREQYF.

The genes are TRBV12-3 or TRBV12-4 and TRBJ2-7, with TRBD2 matching over 10 bases. With V trimmed by 3 bases and J by 5 bases, 4 bases remained unmatched. The CDR3 sequence is 14 residues long. Here the CDR3 DNA reads TGTGCCAGCAGTTTCCTAGCGGGAGAGGACGAGCAGTACTTC. Translating gives CASSFLAGEDEQYF.

In this sample, this clonotype turned up many times. This chain joins TRBV5-1 and TRBJ2-7; TRBD1 or TRBD2 may be the D gene (6 bases each). The germline V and J ends were trimmed by 4 bases and 1 base, with 12 bases remaining between them. Germline V gene data show CDR1 as SGHRS and CDR2 as YFSETQ. The CDR3 extends over 14 amino acids. The CDR3 is CASSQDSGSYEQYF. CDR3 DNA sequence: TGCGCCAGCAGCCAGGACAGCGGGTCCTACGAGCAGTACTTC.

This clonotype was detected many times. The chain combines TRBV28 with TRBJ2-7; the D call may be TRBD1 or TRBD2 (5 bases each). Between the trimmed V and J ends, which lost 5 bases and 1 base, there was a span of 15 bases. Germline loops: CDR1 MDHEN, CDR2 SYDVKM. The CDR3 loop spans 15 amino acids. The CDR3 loop is CASSLTGTPSYEQYF. In DNA form, the CDR3 reads TGTGCCAGCAGTCTTACCGGGACGCCATCCTACGAGCAGTACTTC. Supplemented by reference TRBV28 and TRBJ2-7, the full variable domain reads DVKVTQSSRYLVKRTGEKVFLECVQDMDHENMFWYRQDPGLGLRLIYFSYDVKMKEKGDIPEGYSVSREKKERFSLILESASTNQTSMYLCASSLTGTPSYEQYFGPGTRLTVT.

Remarks on this clonotype: One end of the junction varies from germline; a read error may be responsible. This chain joins TRBV7-2 and TRBJ2-3; 10 positions agree with TRBD2. The CDR3 length is 16 residues. The germline CDR1 and CDR2 sequences are SGHTA and FQGNSA. The DNA for the CDR3 is TGTGCCAGCAGCTCGCTAGCGGGGGCCGTCACAGATACGGAGTATTTT. Translated, it gives CASSSLAGAVTDTEYF.

The V call is TRBV5-4, the J call TRBJ2-3; TRBD2 might be the D (6 bases). V was pared by 0 bases and J by 0 bases, with 8 bases between. Germline V CDR1 and CDR2: SGHNT, YYREEE (reference sequence). The CDR3 runs to 15 residues. DNA for the CDR3: TGTGCCAGCAGCTTGGTGGGGACTAGCACAGATACGCAGTATTTT. It encodes CASSLVGTSTDTQYF.

This clonotype was seen many times. V and J are TRBV6-5 and TRBJ2-2, with 8 bases lining up with TRBD1. V was clipped by 5 bases and J by 5 bases; unmatched bases: 4. CDR3 length equals 14 residues. CDR1 is MNHEY and CDR2 is SVGAGI in the germline V gene. CDR3 sequence: CASSRTGRTGELFF. The CDR3 nucleotides read TGTGCCAGCAGTAGGACAGGGCGAACCGGGGAGCTGTTTTTT.

There are many counts of this clonotype. This chain connects TRBV7-9 to TRBJ1-1; D is possibly TRBD1 (5 bases). CDR3 length equals 14 residues. The germline V and J ends were trimmed by 3 bases and 0 bases, with 8 bases remaining between them. The germline V gene encodes CDR1 SEHNR and CDR2 FQNEAQ (reference sequence). The CDR3 region is CASSLRDLNTEAFF. The CDR3 DNA follows: TGTGCCAGCAGCTTGAGGGACCTGAACACTGAAGCTTTCTTT.

This clonotype was picked up many times. The chain combines TRBV7-9 with TRBJ2-7; no definite D call. The germline V gene has CDR1 SEHNR and CDR2 FQNEAQ (reference sequence). V shed 11 bases and J shed 2 bases, with 10 bases lying between them. This CDR3 region has 11 residues. In DNA, the CDR3 is TGTGCCGGCTCGGATGCCTACGAGCAGTACTTC. Its protein product is CAGSDAYEQYF.

This clonotype was counted a few times. The chain couples TRBV12-3 or TRBV12-4 to TRBJ1-2; D is possibly TRBD1 (6 bases). The CDR3 extends over 13 amino acids. V lost 6 bases and J lost 4, with 12 bases in between. The CDR3 DNA reads TGTGCCAGCAGGTCAACAGGGCTCTATGGCTACACCTTC. The encoded protein is CASRSTGLYGYTF.